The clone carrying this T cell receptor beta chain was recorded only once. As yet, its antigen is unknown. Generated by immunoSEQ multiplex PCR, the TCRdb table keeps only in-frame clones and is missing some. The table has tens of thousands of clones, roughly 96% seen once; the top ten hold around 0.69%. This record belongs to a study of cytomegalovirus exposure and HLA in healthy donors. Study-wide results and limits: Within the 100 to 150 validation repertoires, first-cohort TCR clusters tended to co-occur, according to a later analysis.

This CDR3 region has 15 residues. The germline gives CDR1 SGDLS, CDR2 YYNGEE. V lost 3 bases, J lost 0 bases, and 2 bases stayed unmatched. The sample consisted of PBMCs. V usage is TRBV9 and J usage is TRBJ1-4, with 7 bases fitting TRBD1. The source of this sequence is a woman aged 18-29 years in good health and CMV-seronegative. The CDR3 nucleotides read TGTGCCAGCAGCGCTACAGGGGCAACTAATGAAAAACTGTTTTTT. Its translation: CASSATGATNEKLFF.